This TCR beta chain was captured by sequencing in a study of vaccination and CD4 T cells after COVID-19. About the research overall: Two Hispanic individuals were among six male and four female convalescent patients. Participants were vaccinated with two doses, given as either BNT162b2 or mRNA-1273 vaccine. Overlapping SARS-CoV-2, HCoV-NL63, HCoV-OC43 and HCoV-229E spike peptides stimulated the cells.

Trimming removed 5 bases from V and 2 bases from J; junction bases left unmatched: 6. In germline, CDR1 is MDHEN, CDR2 SYDVKM. This CDR3 comprises 16 residues. Comments on this clonotype: What it binds is not known.

Scientists ran DNA taken from cultured CD4+ T cells through the Oncomine TCR Beta short-read assay for sequencing. TCRdb re-called the PCR reads through MiXCR, storing one row per CDR3 protein. The table has about 13,000 distinct CDR3 sequences, about 50% seen once. Treatment here: approximately 10-day PBMC culture with coronavirus spike peptide pools or control peptides (ViraFEST assay). T cells were expanded with peptide pools, and expanded clonotypes were identified by TCR sequencing. Sequencing used CD4+ T cells from blood, cultured in vitro. The chain combines TRBV28 with TRBJ2-6; 7 positions agree with TRBD1. The receptor comes from a human donor who had recovered from COVID-19. The CDR3 nucleotides read TGTGCCAGCAGTGTCATCGACAGGGCTGGGGCCAACGTCCTGACTTTC. It yields the protein CASSVIDRAGANVLTF. The full variable domain, completed using reference TRBV28 and TRBJ2-6, is DVKVTQSSRYLVKRTGEKVFLECVQDMDHENMFWYRQDPGLGLRLIYFSYDVKMKEKGDIPEGYSVSREKKERFSLILESASTNQTSMYLCASSVIDRAGANVLTFGAGSRLTVL.